This TCR beta chain was retrieved from a study of PD-L1 blockade in urothelial cancer. Study details: Between 0 and 3 chemotherapy regimens preceded treatment for each patient. Study outcomes and limitations: At the 3-week point, tumor-associated blood clones expanded more in durable-benefit patients. A pretreatment blood TCR clonality that fell below the median predicted better progression-free and overall survival.

Documented time point: peripheral blood 6 weeks after treatment start. Patients had urothelial carcinoma that was locally advanced or metastatic. This CDR3 has 13 residues. The V end was cut by 10 bases, the J end by 2 bases, with 13 bases between. Germline lookup yields CDR1 SSHAT and CDR2 FNYEAQ (reference sequence). As concerns this clone: What it binds is not known.

The assay was immunoSEQ multiplex PCR, and TCRdb's table has in-frame clones only and misses some. The sample shows about 30,000 clones, 89% of them seen only once. The sample was PBMCs, taken around atezolizumab (anti-PD-L1) treatment. The sequence derives from a man aged 80 or over with urothelial cancer. The rearrangement joins TRBV7-7 to TRBJ2-3; tentatively, D is TRBD1 (6 bases). DNA for the CDR3: TGTGCCATCTCGGGACACATCACAGATACGCAGTATTTT. Its protein is CAISGHITDTQYF.